These 14 T cell receptor beta chains originate from one sample sequenced in a study of cytomegalovirus exposure and HLA in healthy donors (TCRdb year 2017). To prepare the library, the immunoSEQ multiplex PCR assay was applied. For the multiplex PCR, a mixture combining 60 forward primers for TCR Vbeta segments and 13 reverse primers for TCR Jbeta segments was used. Drawn from immuneACCESS, this table holds only the in-frame rearrangements with V and J called that TCRdb kept. Clones are partly lost; checked studies trace under half to an unresolved V gene and leave the rest unexplained. For this sample the table gives 160,000 or so clones, of which over 70% were detected only once. Together, the top ten hold 1.4% of the sample. Sequencing used PBMCs. These receptors were taken from a woman in her 30s in good health and CMV-seronegative.

This clone was observed a handful of times. This chain joins TRBV28 and TRBJ1-4, with a possible D match to TRBD1 (5 bases). The CDR3 length is 14 residues. The V gene's germline CDR1 is MDHEN and CDR2 SYDVKM. V was trimmed by 2 bases and J by 4 bases, leaving 8 bases between them. The CDR3 DNA is TGTGCCAGCAGTTTAGGGGGGTTTAATGAAAAACTGTTTTTT. It yields the protein CASSLGGFNEKLFF.

The rearrangement joins TRBV19 to TRBJ1-4; no definite D call. The CDR3 loop spans 16 amino acids. Trimming left V 6 bases short and J 8 bases short, with 22 bases between. Germline CDR1 is LNHDA and CDR2 is SQIVND (reference sequence). The CDR3 sequence is CASRGRRIHRGEKLFF. The CDR3 DNA reads as TGTGCCAGTAGAGGGAGGAGGATCCACCGTGGCGAAAAACTGTTTTTT.

This rearrangement joins TRBV6-4 to TRBJ2-5; D is possibly TRBD1 (5 bases). V gave up 5 bases and J gave up 2 bases, with 21 bases separating them. The CDR3 has 17 amino acids. Germline V lookup: CDR1 MRHNA, CDR2 SNTAGT. CDR3 sequence (DNA): TGTGCCAGCAGTACCTCGAGGACACTCCAGAGACAAGAGACCCAGTACTTC. Encoded protein: CASSTSRTLQRQETQYF.

V gene TRBV5-3 combines with J gene TRBJ1-1; maybe TRBD1 (5 bases). TRBV5-3 is given ORF status, its function remaining uncertain. The CDR3 runs to 14 residues. V shed 4 bases and J shed 2 bases, with 12 bases lying between them. The CDR3 DNA reads TGTGCCAGAAGCCCTACGGGGGGTAACACTGAAGCTTTCTTT. Its protein is CARSPTGGNTEAFF.

The chain is built from TRBV29-1 and TRBJ1-2; D perhaps matches TRBD1 (5 bases). Deletions cut 7 bases from V and 3 bases from J, with 9 bases between. CDR1 is SQVTM, CDR2 ANQGSEA, per germline. The CDR3 extends over 11 amino acids. The CDR3 here is CSGGGDYGYTF. CDR3 coding DNA: TGCAGCGGGGGCGGCGACTATGGCTACACCTTC.

The gene calls are TRBV2 and TRBJ2-4; D is perhaps TRBD2 (6 bases). The CDR3 extends over 14 amino acids. In germline, CDR1 is SNHLY, CDR2 FYNNEI. Trimming cost V 11 bases and J 0 bases, with 14 bases left between them. This CDR3 is CAGTGGLAKNIQYF. As DNA, the CDR3 is TGTGCCGGCACCGGGGGATTAGCCAAAAACATTCAGTACTTC.

The chain combines TRBV4-2 with TRBJ1-5; a weak D match, TRBD1 (5 bases). CDR1 is LGHNA, CDR2 YNFKEQ, per germline. Trimming pared 0 bases from V and 2 bases from J, leaving 11 bases between. The CDR3 covers 16 residues. CDR3 coding DNA: TGTGCCAGCAGCCAAGATCCAGGGTTGGGCAATCAGCCCCAGCATTTT. This codes for CASSQDPGLGNQPQHF.

The chain links TRBV10-1 to TRBJ1-1, with D possibly matching TRBD1 (6 bases). Trimming stripped 0 bases from V and 0 bases from J, with 20 bases between. The CDR3 is 19 residues long. The V gene's germline CDR1 is WNHNN and CDR2 SYGVQD (reference sequence). CDR3 DNA: TGCGCCAGCAGTGAGTCGATGTTTGGGGGCGTGCAAATGAACACTGAAGCTTTCTTT. Translating gives CASSESMFGGVQMNTEAFF.

This chain connects TRBV2 to TRBJ2-2; D ambiguous. The length of the CDR3 is 15 residues. The ends were cut back, 0 bases at V and 5 bases at J, with 10 bases in the middle. CDR1 is SNHLY, CDR2 FYNNEI, per germline. For the CDR3, the DNA is TGTGCCAGCAGTGAAGCGCTTCTGGCTACCGGGGAGCTGTTTTTT. As protein: CASSEALLATGELFF.

The chain is built from TRBV7-8 and TRBJ1-1; D gene uncertain. From germline, CDR1 is SGHVS and CDR2 FQNEAQ. The CDR3 consists of 13 residues. V shed 3 bases and J shed 1 base, with 6 bases lying between them. CDR3 coding DNA: TGTGCCAGCAGCTTCCGGGAGAACACTGAAGCTTTCTTT. Residues: CASSFRENTEAFF.

V gene TRBV30 combines with J gene TRBJ2-7, with a weak D call TRBD1 (6 bases). Germline loops: CDR1 GTSNPN, CDR2 SVGIG (reference sequence). Trimming pared 0 bases from V and 4 bases from J, leaving 13 bases between. The CDR3 extends over 14 amino acids. CDR3 DNA sequence: TGTGCCTGGAGTGTAACAGGGAGAGGTTACGAGCAGTACTTC. Protein product: CAWSVTGRGYEQYF.

The V call is TRBV29-1, the J call TRBJ1-2; D uncertain. Deletions cut 5 bases from V and 8 bases from J, with 12 bases between. Germline loops: CDR1 SQVTM, CDR2 ANQGSEA. This CDR3 contains 11 residues. The DNA for the CDR3 is TGCAGCGTTTACGACGGGATGGGCTACACCTTC. Protein sequence: CSVYDGMGYTF.

The chain employs TRBV2 and TRBJ2-1, with D perhaps matching TRBD1 (6 bases). The CDR3 runs to 13 residues. The V end lost 7 bases, the J end lost 10 bases, and 17 bases lay between the germline ends. Germline CDR1 SNHLY, CDR2 FYNNEI. CDR3 sequence (DNA): TGTGCCAGCACCAGAGAATATGGGACAGAGCAGTTCTTC. Residues: CASTREYGTEQFF.

This sequence joins TRBV7-3 and TRBJ2-1, with a weak D call TRBD2 (5 bases). The CDR3 is 15 amino acids. V lost 6 bases and J 4 bases, leaving 16 bases between the germline ends. CDR1 SGHTA and CDR2 FQGTGA come from the germline V gene. DNA of the CDR3: TGTGCCAGCAGGTTCCCCAGCGGTCCTTACAATGAGCAGTTCTTC. This codes for CASRFPSGPYNEQFF.